What follows describes a single TCR beta chain. Antigen unknown. The sample belongs to a study of T cell responses to AZD1222 COVID-19 vaccine. Study conclusions and caveats: Spike-specific TCR breadth and depth went up after people got two AZD1222 doses. Repertoires were collected only later (after the peak T cell response had occurred). Unmutated variant regions reportedly attract nearly half of all spike-specific TCRs. Possibly, clonal diversity was underestimated; donors were largely white British and included more females.

The table came from immunoSEQ multiplex PCR; TCRdb's copy has only in-frame clones and leaves some out. The top ten hold 3% to 4% of the sample, which has 95,000 to 150,000 clones, 88% seen once. The V and J ends lost 10 bases and 7 bases respectively, with 28 bases between them. Looked up from germline, CDR1 is LNHNV and CDR2 is YYDKDF (reference sequence). CDR3 size: 16 residues. This TCR derives from an adult in good health. The rearrangement uses TRBV15 and TRBJ1-1; D is perhaps TRBD1 (5 bases). Sequencing was performed on peripheral blood, taken on day 0 of AZD1222 vaccination. CDR3 coding DNA: TGTGCCATCAAACCGGGACGATCGGAGACAAGGTATGAAGCTTTCTTT. Its protein is CAIKPGRSETRYEAFF. Variable domain in full (rest from reference TRBV15 and TRBJ1-1): DAMVIQNPRYQVTQFGKPVTLSCSQTLNHNVMYWYQQKSSQAPKLLFHYYDKDFNNEADTPDNFQSRRPNTSFCFLDIRSPGLGDTAMYLCAIKPGRSETRYEAFFGQGTRLTVV.